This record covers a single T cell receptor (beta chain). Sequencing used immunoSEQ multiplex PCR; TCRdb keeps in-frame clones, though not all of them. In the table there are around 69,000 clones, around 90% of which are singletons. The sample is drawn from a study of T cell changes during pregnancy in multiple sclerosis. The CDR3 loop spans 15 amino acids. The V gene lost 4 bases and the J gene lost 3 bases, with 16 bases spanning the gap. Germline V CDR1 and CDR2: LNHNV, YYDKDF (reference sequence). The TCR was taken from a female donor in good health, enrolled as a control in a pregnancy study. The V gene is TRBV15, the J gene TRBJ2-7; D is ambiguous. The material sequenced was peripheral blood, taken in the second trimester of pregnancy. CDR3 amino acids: CATSTPRFGHYEQYF. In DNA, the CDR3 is TGTGCCACCAGCACCCCTCGTTTCGGTCACTACGAGCAGTACTTC.